One and the same sample provided the 32 T cell receptor beta chains below, sequenced in a study of OX40 agonist ivuxolimab in advanced cancers. Assay used: immunoSEQ multiplex PCR; TCRdb lists only in-frame clones, some missing. The sample lists about 92,000 clones, roughly 91% occurring once. Source: CD4+ or CD8+ T cells sorted from blood, taken in a trial of the OX40 agonist ivuxolimab. Receptors were obtained from an adult with an advanced solid tumor such as melanoma, head and neck, liver or kidney cancer.

In its sample, this clone was seen once. The chain joins TRBV28 to TRBJ2-4; 14 bases are shared with TRBD2. The trim removed 5 bases at V and 10 bases at J, leaving 16 bases unmatched. Germline CDR1 is MDHEN and CDR2 is SYDVKM. The CDR3 is 18 amino acids. The CDR3 DNA reads TGTGCCAGCAGTCGCCCGGGACTAGCGGGAGCCAGCCCAGCAATTCAGTACTTC. Its translation is CASSRPGLAGASPAIQYF.

The chain employs TRBV28 and TRBJ2-1; D uncertain. The V and J ends lost 6 bases and 8 bases respectively, with 11 bases between them. CDR3 length equals 12 residues. Germline loops: CDR1 MDHEN, CDR2 SYDVKM. This chain's CDR3 is CASSPPSHEQFF. The CDR3 bases are TGTGCCAGCAGCCCCCCCTCCCATGAGCAGTTCTTC.

The chain has TRBV5-6 and TRBJ1-6; D might be TRBD1 (6 bases). The CDR3 spans 15 residues. The ends were cut back, 4 bases at V and 7 bases at J, with 15 bases in the middle. From germline, CDR1 is SGHDT and CDR2 YYEEEE. The CDR3 nucleotides read TGTGCCAGCAGCCCGGGGGCGAGGGGCAATTCACCCCTCCACTTT. It encodes CASSPGARGNSPLHF.

This chain connects TRBV7-2 to TRBJ2-1, with D possibly matching TRBD1 (6 bases). The CDR3 consists of 15 residues. Germline CDR1 reads SGHTA; CDR2 reads FQGNSA. Trimming removed 4 bases at V and 1 base at J, with 11 bases between. The CDR3 sequence: CASSSRQASYNEQFF. CDR3 sequence (DNA): TGTGCCAGCAGCTCCAGACAGGCATCCTACAATGAGCAGTTCTTC.

The chain uses TRBV4-3 and TRBJ2-2; no clear D. The V gene lost 4 bases and the J gene lost 4 bases, with 7 bases spanning the gap. Germline values: CDR1 LGHNA, CDR2 YSLEER. This CDR3 spans 13 amino acids. CDR3 residues: CASSLEITGELFF. The CDR3, as DNA: TGCGCCAGCAGCCTTGAAATCACCGGGGAGCTGTTTTTT.

This chain links TRBV5-8 with TRBJ2-4; 9 nucleotides line up with TRBD1. This CDR3 is 16 amino acids long. The V gene end was trimmed by 0 bases and the J gene end by 2 bases; junction bases not matched to a gene: 3. The germline gives CDR1 SGHTS, CDR2 YDEGEE. This CDR3 reads CASSLVGTGPKNIQYF. The CDR3, as DNA: TGTGCCAGCAGCTTGGTAGGGACAGGGCCCAAAAACATTCAGTACTTC.

This chain links TRBV7-2 with TRBJ2-1; 8 positions match TRBD2. Trimming cost V 5 bases and J 8 bases; bases outside gene matches: 14. This CDR3 comprises 16 residues. Per germline, CDR1 SGHTA and CDR2 FQGNSA. The DNA for the CDR3 is TGTGCCAGCAGCCCTATACCAGGGACTAGGGAGGATGAGCAGTTCTTC. This sequence encodes CASSPIPGTREDEQFF.

Only one count was recorded for this clone. The rearrangement joins TRBV6-1 to TRBJ1-5; perhaps TRBD1 as D (6 bases). Trimming took off 10 bases at V and 6 bases at J, with 13 bases between the two ends. This CDR3 region has 12 residues. CDR1 MNHNS and CDR2 SASEGT come from the germline V gene. CDR3 in DNA: TGTGCCACATCCCCAGGGGCTCAGCCCCAGCATTTT. It encodes CATSPGAQPQHF.

This chain uses TRBV7-9 with TRBJ2-1; D ambiguous. Germline loops: CDR1 SEHNR, CDR2 FQNEAQ (reference sequence). The CDR3 consists of 8 residues. Trimming shortened V by 9 bases and J by 7 bases, and 1 base separated the two germline ends. The CDR3, as DNA: TGTGCCAGTAATGAGCAGTTCTTC. This codes for CASNEQFF.

This chain joins TRBV5-6 and TRBJ2-5; D perhaps matches TRBD2 (6 bases). The closer fit of TRBJ2-7 to the DNA end suggests the J call may be wrong. CDR1 and CDR2 (germline): SGHDT, YYEEEE. CDR3 size: 14 residues. The CDR3 region is CASSLRGNSYEQYF. The CDR3 DNA sequence: TGTGCCAGCAGCTTACGGGGGAACTCCTACGAGCAGTACTTC.

This clone was seen only once. This sample also contains other DNA sequences that code for the same CDR3. This sequence joins TRBV18 and TRBJ2-7; D gene ambiguous. In germline, CDR1 is KGHSH, CDR2 LQKENI. V lost 2 bases and J lost 3, with 8 bases in between. This CDR3 has 13 residues. CDR3 protein: CASSPTASYEQYF. CDR3 sequence (DNA): TGTGCCAGCTCACCAACGGCCAGCTACGAGCAGTACTTC.

This rearrangement joins TRBV28 to TRBJ2-7; TRBD1 agrees at 11 bases. Trimming removed 3 bases from V and 4 bases from J; junction bases left unmatched: 5. CDR1 MDHEN and CDR2 SYDVKM come from the germline V gene. This CDR3 spans 15 amino acids. The CDR3 is CASSFGTGGTYEQYF. The CDR3 DNA sequence: TGTGCCAGCAGTTTCGGGACAGGGGGAACTTACGAGCAGTACTTC.

As to this clone: Other DNA sequences in this specimen translate into the identical CDR3. The chain is built from TRBV9 and TRBJ2-3; TRBD1 matches at 9 bases. From germline, CDR1 is SGDLS and CDR2 YYNGEE. The CDR3 covers 15 residues. V lost 0 bases to trimming and J lost 3 bases; unmatched junction nucleotides: 2. CDR3: CASSVGQGGTDTQYF. As DNA, the CDR3 is TGTGCCAGCAGCGTAGGACAGGGGGGGACAGATACGCAGTATTTT.

The chain joins TRBV6-5 to TRBJ2-7, with D unclear. Germline assignment: CDR1 MNHEY and CDR2 SVGAGI. Deletions cut 2 bases from V and 2 bases from J, with 13 bases between. The length of the CDR3 is 15 residues. The CDR3 bases are TGTGCCAGCAGTTACCTTAGCAGGCCCCCCTACGAGCAGTACTTC. This codes for CASSYLSRPPYEQYF.

The sample holds one count of this clone. The chain joins TRBV28 to TRBJ1-5, with D possibly matching TRBD1 (6 bases). Per the germline V gene, CDR1 is MDHEN and CDR2 is SYDVKM. V lost 6 bases and J lost 0, with 15 bases in between. The CDR3 sequence is 16 residues long. CDR3 protein: CASSRGGQGSNQPQHF. Here the CDR3 DNA reads TGTGCCAGCAGCAGAGGGGGGCAGGGTAGCAATCAGCCCCAGCATTTT.

The rearrangement joins TRBV18 to TRBJ1-4, with D possibly matching TRBD1 (5 bases). CDR1 and CDR2 from the germline V gene are KGHSH and LQKENI. Trimming removed 5 bases from V and 8 bases from J, with 15 bases in between. This CDR3 contains 14 residues. CDR3 nucleotide sequence: TGTGCCAGCTCATTCCAGGGAGGAGGGGAAAAACTGTTTTTT. Translating gives CASSFQGGGEKLFF.

The J gene is TRBJ2-7, the V gene TRBV7-9; TRBD1 agrees at 9 bases. Trimming at V came to 5 bases and at J to 2 bases, leaving 7 bases not matched to a gene. Germline values: CDR1 SEHNR, CDR2 FQNEAQ (reference sequence). This CDR3 has 15 residues. CDR3 sequence (DNA): TGTGCCAGCAGCCCCGGGACAGGGCCTCCCTACGAGCAGTACTTC. It codes for CASSPGTGPPYEQYF.

Concerning this clone: No DNA is shown, since the ends of the CDR3 on it are uncertain; the CDR3 is the one TCRdb lists. The genes are TRBV6-8 and TRBJ2-2; the table names TRBD2, a call not compared with the DNA. The CDR3 spans 17 amino acids, including both terminal residues. Germline CDR1 is MNHGY and CDR2 is SAAAGT. Here the CDR3 reads CASRGGLAGGAPGSCFF.

The chain employs TRBV4-3 and TRBJ1-2; TRBD1 might be the D (6 bases). Deletions cut 2 bases from V and 7 bases from J, with 14 bases between. Germline V gene sequence: CDR1 LGHNA, CDR2 YSLEER. The CDR3 loop spans 14 amino acids. CDR3 nucleotides: TGCGCCAGCAGCCAAACAGGGACTATACGTGGCTACACCTTC. This sequence encodes CASSQTGTIRGYTF.

The rearrangement uses TRBV11-3 and TRBJ2-7; D might be TRBD2 (5 bases). Germline V lookup: CDR1 SGHNT, CDR2 YENEEA. The CDR3 covers 10 residues. This CDR3 reads CASSLPAGWV. The CDR3 nucleotides read TGTGCCAGCAGCTTACCCGCGGGTTGGGTC.

The rearrangement uses TRBV27 and TRBJ2-7; D is unresolved. CDR1 and CDR2 (germline): MNHEY, SMNVEV (reference sequence). V was shortened by 3 bases and J by 2 bases, with 8 bases between the two germline ends. This CDR3 contains 13 residues. This CDR3 reads CASSFLGPYEQYF. The CDR3 DNA reads as TGTGCCAGCAGTTTTTTGGGCCCCTACGAGCAGTACTTC.

The J gene is TRBJ1-2, the V gene TRBV28; 8 nucleotides agree with TRBD1. The ends lost 5 bases at V and 6 bases at J; junction bases unmatched: 11. CDR1 is MDHEN and CDR2 is SYDVKM in the germline V gene. The CDR3 contains 15 residues. This CDR3 is CASSQSGQVIHGYTF. CDR3 in DNA: TGTGCCAGCAGTCAGTCGGGACAGGTTATACATGGCTACACCTTC.

The chain carries TRBV4-2 and TRBJ1-6; D might be TRBD1 (5 bases). CDR3 length equals 16 residues. V lost 0 bases, J lost 7 bases, and 13 bases lay in between. Germline-derived CDR1 and CDR2 are LGHNA and YNFKEQ. CDR3 amino acids: CASSQDMNRPNSPLHF. DNA of the CDR3: TGTGCCAGCAGCCAAGATATGAACAGGCCAAATTCACCCCTCCACTTT.

V and J are TRBV27 and TRBJ2-1, with 8 bases that match TRBD2. Germline V gene data show CDR1 as MNHEY and CDR2 as SMNVEV (reference sequence). Unmatched junction bases numbered 19, after V lost 6 bases and J lost 9 bases. The CDR3 consists of 17 residues. Here the CDR3 reads CASSTQPGTRTIPEQFF. The DNA for the CDR3 is TGTGCCAGCAGCACCCAACCCGGGACTAGAACTATCCCTGAGCAGTTCTTC.

This clone showed up just once. CDR3 DNA sequence: TGTGCCAGTAGTATAGCCGGGACCCAGCAGTTCTTC. Amino acid sequence: CASSIAGTQQFF. The rearrangement links TRBV19 to TRBJ2-1; either TRBD1 or TRBD2 may supply D (5 bases each). The CDR3 length is 12 residues. Trimming cost V 1 base and J 11 bases, with 9 bases left between them. Per the germline V gene, CDR1 is LNHDA and CDR2 is SQIVND (reference sequence).

The J gene is TRBJ2-7, the V gene TRBV5-1; TRBD1 matches at 9 bases. This CDR3 is built from 16 residues. Unmatched junction bases numbered 5, after V lost 0 bases and J lost 1 base. Germline V gene lookup returns CDR1 SGHRS and CDR2 YFSETQ. CDR3: CASSLDPGTGSYEQYF. The CDR3 region has the DNA TGCGCCAGCAGCTTGGACCCCGGGACAGGGTCCTACGAGCAGTACTTC.

The rearrangement joins TRBV28 to TRBJ2-5; the D is unclear. The CDR3 has 14 amino acids. V was pared by 9 bases and J by 0 bases, with 14 bases between. Germline V gene lookup returns CDR1 MDHEN and CDR2 SYDVKM. The chain's CDR3 is CASERSLYQETQYF. CDR3 in DNA: TGTGCCAGTGAAAGGTCGCTGTACCAAGAGACCCAGTACTTC.

The genes are TRBV30 and TRBJ2-3, with 14 bases fitting TRBD2. Trimming cost V 2 bases and J 2 bases; bases outside gene matches: 9. The CDR3 is made up of 18 amino acids. Germline loops: CDR1 GTSNPN, CDR2 SVGIG (reference sequence). CDR3 DNA: TGTGCCTGGAGTCCTCCCCGGGGACTAGCGGGAGCCACAGATACGCAGTATTTT. Translating it yields CAWSPPRGLAGATDTQYF.

The chain couples TRBV7-3 to TRBJ2-3, with 7 bases aligning to TRBD2. The germline V gene has CDR1 SGHTA and CDR2 FQGTGA. The trim removed 5 bases at V and 1 base at J, leaving 6 bases unmatched. The CDR3 is 15 amino acids. In nucleotides, the CDR3 is TGTGCCAGCAGCCGCGACAGCGGGGGCACAGATACGCAGTATTTT. Translation gives CASSRDSGGTDTQYF.

The rearrangement uses TRBV25-1 and TRBJ2-2, with a weak D call TRBD2 (6 bases). Germline CDR1 MGHDK, CDR2 SYGVNS. The CDR3 totals 16 residues. V lost 6 bases, J lost 0 bases, and 14 bases lay in between. The CDR3 sequence: CASRRPGTSNTGELFF. CDR3 sequence (DNA): TGTGCCAGCAGACGGCCAGGGACTTCGAACACCGGGGAGCTGTTTTTT.

V usage is TRBV29-1 and J usage is TRBJ1-3; D is unresolved. Trimming shortened V by 6 bases and J by 8 bases, and 14 bases separated the two germline ends. Looked up from germline, CDR1 is SQVTM and CDR2 is ANQGSEA. The CDR3 is made up of 12 amino acids. The CDR3 sequence is CSVGFGADTIYF. The CDR3 DNA sequence: TGCAGCGTCGGTTTTGGCGCGGACACCATATATTTT.

The gene calls are TRBV28 and TRBJ2-7, with D tentatively TRBD2 (7 bases). Trimming pared 6 bases from V and 5 bases from J, leaving 17 bases between. The CDR3 extends over 14 amino acids. The germline V gene encodes CDR1 MDHEN and CDR2 SYDVKM. DNA for the CDR3: TGTGCCAGCAGCCCCTGGGGAGGGGGAAACGAGCAGTACTTC. Amino acid sequence: CASSPWGGGNEQYF.